A single sample is the source of the 5 T cell receptor beta chains below, sequenced in a study of blood T cell repertoires in COVID-19. Here immunoSEQ multiplex PCR was the method, and the copy in TCRdb shows in-frame clones only, minus some. The table has roughly 100,000 clones, less than 90% seen once. The sequencing input was peripheral blood. The receptors derive from a man of 80 years or more with acute or convalescent COVID-19.

This clone showed up just a few times. The rearrangement joins TRBV29-1 to TRBJ1-5; D not resolved. Trimming pared 5 bases from V and 2 bases from J, leaving 16 bases between. The CDR3 runs to 15 residues. CDR1 and CDR2 (germline): SQVTM, ANQGSEA. CDR3 sequence: CSVLEGRFGNQPQHF. CDR3 nucleotides: TGCAGCGTTTTAGAGGGTAGATTTGGCAATCAGCCCCAGCATTTT.

The chain uses TRBV27 and TRBJ1-2, with D tentatively TRBD1 (5 bases). Trimming removed 0 bases at V and 8 bases at J, with 16 bases between. Germline CDR1 MNHEY, CDR2 SMNVEV (reference sequence). The CDR3 is 15 residues long. CDR3 region: CASSLSRLGLGGYTF. The CDR3 DNA is TGTGCCAGCAGTTTATCTCGTTTGGGGCTAGGGGGCTACACCTTC.

J is TRBJ2-5 and V is TRBV9; a possible D gene is TRBD1 (6 bases). The V gene lost 0 bases and the J gene lost 3 bases, with 12 bases spanning the gap. The germline gives CDR1 SGDLS, CDR2 YYNGEE. There are 15 residues in the CDR3. The CDR3 reads CASSVGSRQEETQYF. The CDR3 DNA follows: TGTGCCAGCAGCGTAGGAAGTAGACAGGAAGAGACCCAGTACTTC.

This clone appeared a few times. The chain carries TRBV4-3 and TRBJ2-1, with 7 bases aligning to TRBD2. V dropped 1 base and J dropped 4; count of bases not matched to a gene: 7. Germline lookup yields CDR1 LGHNA and CDR2 YSLEER. The CDR3 sequence is 16 residues long. The CDR3: CASSQAVLAKYNEQFF. CDR3 bases: TGCGCCAGCAGCCAAGCGGTACTAGCGAAGTACAATGAGCAGTTCTTC.

The chain recombines TRBV3-1 (or the pseudogene TRBV3-2) with TRBJ2-1, with TRBD2 matching 9 bases. Looked up from germline, CDR1 is LGHDT and CDR2 is YNNKEL (reference sequence). The V segment lost 3 bases and the J segment 6 bases; nucleotides outside the gene matches: 6. This CDR3 comprises 15 residues. CDR3 in amino acids: CASSHPSGKANEQFF. As DNA, the CDR3 is TGTGCCAGCAGCCACCCTAGCGGGAAGGCCAATGAGCAGTTCTTC.